This T cell receptor beta chain originates from a study of T cell clusters in autoimmune cytopenias. The study's findings and limits: Functional roles of the in silico T cell clusters still await experimental validation.

Per the germline V gene, CDR1 is MNHNS and CDR2 is SASEGT. The CDR3 consists of 15 residues. Frequency places this clonotype as medium-sized (0.01 to 0.1%). Antigen unknown. TRB was amplified from 250 ng of peripheral blood genomic DNA per sample. TRB was amplified by touch-down multiplex PCR, primer pools A and B combined. TCRdb reprocessed the multiplex PCR reads; each CDR3 protein has one entry and no DNA is given. Its table records around 7,000 distinct CDR3 sequences. The V call is TRBV6-1, the J call TRBJ2-5; TCRdb selects TRBD1, and the lack of DNA leaves this call unchecked. The receptor's source is a human donor with an autoimmune cytopenia or autoimmune hepatitis (not recorded which). The sample consisted of peripheral blood. The CDR3 sequence: CASSDPRGPQETQYF.